This TCR beta chain was identified during a study of identical twins. Study-level points and caveats: Excess low generation probability was seen in twin-shared out-of-frame alpha sequences. Cord blood's abundant beta clonotypes had fewer insertions, unlike memory repertoires.

Each CDR3 protein is one row after TCRdb ran MiXCR on the 5' RACE reads. The sample includes approximately 680,000 distinct CDR3 sequences, 7.1% of them seen just once. A note on this clonotype: What it recognizes is unknown.

Trimming pared 0 bases from V and 7 bases from J, leaving 14 bases between. Germline CDR1 SGHKS, CDR2 YYEKEE (reference sequence). The CDR3 is made up of 15 amino acids. The same data also contributed to another study, on yellow fever vaccine responses in identical twins. That paper notes: As reported, the vaccine T cell response of twins seemed partly convergent and partly personalized.

The rearrangement joins TRBV5-5 to TRBJ1-5; unclear D gene. The specimen sequenced was PBMCs. The sequence came from a woman under 30 in good health. The CDR3 spells CASSLAVLGGQPQHF. The CDR3 bases are TGTGCCAGCAGCTTGGCCGTCCTTGGTGGGCAGCCCCAGCATTTT. Together with reference TRBV5-5 and TRBJ1-5, the CDR3 gives the full variable domain: DAGVTQSPTHLIKTRGQQVTLRCSPISGHKSVSWYQQVLGQGPQFIFQYYEKEERGRGNFPDRFSARQFPNYSSELNVNALLLGDSALYLCASSLAVLGGQPQHFGDGTRLSIL.